This T cell receptor beta chain emerged from a study of T-cell memory formation after mild COVID-19. Study details: Largely, TCR clusters stayed within a single donor.

TCRdb analysed the 5' RACE reads with MiXCR anew, one entry per CDR3 protein. Of some 130,000 distinct CDR3 sequences in the sample, about 17% were seen once. General study findings and limits: CM and EM subsets held most contracting CD4+ clones; EMRA held CD8+ ones. Clones that got smaller from day 15 to 85 had even CD4/CD8, while clones growing later tipped toward CD4+.

This clonotype was detected a few times. The antigen remains unidentified. The TCR originated in an adult woman who had mild COVID-19 (a few samples of this study predate the infection). Cell type and time point are not known. Sequenced: PBMCs or a T cell subset sorted from them (not recorded which).

CDR3 residues: CASSNSALPFTDTQYF. Written as DNA, the CDR3 is TGTGCCAGCAGCAACTCTGCTTTACCCTTCACAGATACGCAGTATTTT. The chain has TRBV21-1 and TRBJ2-3. TRBV21-1 is noted as a pseudogene. This CDR3 comprises 16 residues.